The sequence of this TCR beta chain was determined in a study of human T cells and chemical hapten exposure. On the study more broadly: Per-sample TCR yields varied mainly from small pooled library volume differences.

This clonotype was found a few times. Time point here: patch test 3, about 24 weeks after DPC sensitization. Treatment: therapeutic diphenylcyclopropenone sensitization with weekly scalp DPC. Extraction of total RNA was performed on unfractionated whole blood. Authors' analysis steps: Sequenced samples showed a median of roughly 99,000 TCRs each, with counts running from about 22,000 to 700,000. TCRdb ran MiXCR on the RACE reads and lists one entry per CDR3 protein. TCRdb's processing, not the authors' own work, is the source of the V and J calls. The table has some 110,000 distinct CDR3 sequences, 10% to 12% seen once. The CDR3 is 15 residues long. CDR1 is SGHDT and CDR2 is YYEEEE in the germline V gene. V lost 4 bases and J 5 bases, leaving 18 bases between the germline ends.

The source was whole blood, collected in connection with sensitization to the hapten diphenylcyclopropenone (DPC). The rearrangement links TRBV5-6 to TRBJ2-5, with D possibly called TRBD1 or TRBD2 (6 bases each). This TCR came from a woman in her forties or fifties with alopecia areata. Some clones in this sample may be carry-over from other donors' samples. This CDR3 is CASSARGVVGETQYF. The CDR3 bases are TGTGCCAGCAGCGCAAGGGGGGTTGTAGGTGAGACCCAGTACTTC.